A selection of T cell receptor beta chains follows, all from one sample in a study of graft-versus-host responses after intestinal transplantation. The protocol was immunoSEQ multiplex PCR, while the TCRdb copy is restricted to in-frame clones and leaves out a portion. The sample includes tens of thousands of clones, about 95% seen only once; the top ten take 1.5% to 2%. This specimen was PBMCs, taken approximately 360 days after intestinal transplant. These receptors all stem from a human patient who received an intestinal transplant, so some T cells may come from the graft donor. The CDR3 runs from the conserved cysteine through the conserved F or W. The D gene is left open where the match is weak. Only some rows state a clone size, as once, few, many or a class for expanded clones.

j_call,d_call,v_call,clone_size,cdr3_aa,cdr3_nt
TRBJ2-1,NA,TRBV6-1,NA,CASSERGEQFF,TGTGCCAGCAGTGAACGGGGTGAGCAGTTCTTC
TRBJ2-4,TRBD1,TRBV7-9,NA,CASSSLGTENIQYF,TGTGCCAGCAGCTCCCTCGGGACAGAAAACATTCAGTACTTC
TRBJ2-1,NA,TRBV18,once,CASSPMGYNEQFF,TGTGCCAGCTCACCAATGGGTTACAATGAGCAGTTCTTC
TRBJ2-3,TRBD2,TRBV4-1,NA,CASSQVTSGTVTDTQYF,TGCGCCAGCAGCCAAGTGACTAGCGGGACGGTCACAGATACGCAGTATTTT
TRBJ2-3,NA,TRBV6-6,NA,CASSYSEVTDTQYF,TGTGCCAGCAGTTACTCTGAAGTAACAGATACGCAGTATTTT
TRBJ1-1,NA,TRBV11-3,NA,CASSPGGRENTEAFF,TGTGCCAGCAGCCCCGGCGGGCGGGAGAACACTGAAGCTTTCTTT
TRBJ1-5,NA,TRBV11-2,NA,CASSPDSWGQPQHF,TGTGCCAGCAGCCCGGACAGTTGGGGTCAGCCCCAGCATTTT
TRBJ2-3,TRBD1,TRBV15,NA,CATSDRDRELFRTDTQYF,TGTGCCACCAGCGATAGGGACAGGGAATTATTTCGCACAGATACGCAGTATTTT
TRBJ1-1,NA,TRBV7-6,NA,CASSLGQSAEAFF,TGTGCCAGCAGCTTAGGACAATCGGCTGAAGCTTTCTTT
TRBJ2-3,NA,TRBV5-6,NA,CASSSIGGPSTDTQYF,TGTGCCAGCAGCTCAATAGGGGGTCCAAGCACAGATACGCAGTATTTT
TRBJ2-5,NA,TRBV5-6,NA,CASSLGTAETQYF,TGTGCCAGCAGCTTGGGTACCGCGGAGACCCAGTACTTC
TRBJ1-4,NA,TRBV7-2,NA,CASSLGGGAAGEKLFF,TGTGCCAGCAGCTTAGGTGGCGGGGCGGCTGGCGAAAAACTGTTTTTT
TRBJ1-2,NA,TRBV5-1,NA,CASSLRWPIINYGYTF,TGCGCCAGCAGCCTCAGGTGGCCGATTATCAACTATGGCTACACCTTC
TRBJ2-7,NA,TRBV6-4,NA,CASSGGYEQYF,TGTGCCAGCAGTGGGGGCTACGAGCAGTACTTC
TRBJ2-7,NA,TRBV7-9,NA,CASSRGYEQYF,TGTGCCAGCAGCCGAGGGTACGAGCAGTACTTC
TRBJ1-2,TRBD1,TRBV9,NA,CASSIEGASGGYTF,TGTGCCAGCAGCATAGAGGGGGCGTCGGGTGGCTACACCTTC
TRBJ2-1,TRBD1,TRBV19,once,CASSIRQGQDNEQFF,TGTGCCAGTAGTATAAGACAGGGGCAGGACAATGAGCAGTTCTTC
TRBJ2-3,NA,TRBV5-1,NA,CASSLSSGYTDTQYF,TGCGCCAGCAGCTTAAGTTCGGGGTACACAGATACGCAGTATTTT
TRBJ2-1,TRBD2,TRBV6-1,NA,CASSVTSGSWYEQFF,TGTGCCAGCAGTGTAACTAGCGGGAGTTGGTATGAGCAGTTCTTC
TRBJ2-1,NA,TRBV5-1,NA,CASSFLGNEQFF,TGCGCCAGCAGCTTTCTGGGCAATGAGCAGTTCTTC
TRBJ2-7,NA,TRBV19,few,CASSMTSNYEQYF,TGTGCCAGTAGTATGACTTCAAACTACGAGCAGTACTTC
TRBJ1-3,TRBD1,TRBV28,NA,CASSPGQLGNTIYF,TGTGCCAGCAGCCCGGGACAGCTTGGAAACACCATATATTTT
TRBJ2-7,TRBD2,TRBV27,NA,CASSRSSGSWYEQYF,TGTGCCAGCAGTCGATCTAGCGGGAGTTGGTACGAGCAGTACTTC
TRBJ2-2,TRBD2,TRBV7-6,once,CASSLVGRAGAGELFF,TGTGCCAGCAGCTTAGTAGGCAGGGCGGGGGCCGGGGAGCTGTTTTTT
TRBJ2-7,NA,TRBV11-2,NA,CASTDLNSYEQYF,TGTGCCAGCACTGATCTGAACTCCTACGAGCAGTACTTC
TRBJ2-7,NA,TRBV1,NA,CTSSQCRRTGLCEQYF,TGCACCAGCAGCCAGTGCCGAAGGACAGGGCTCTGCGAGCAGTACTTC
TRBJ1-2,NA,TRBV9,NA,CASSVGPGNYGYTF,TGTGCCAGCAGCGTAGGCCCAGGGAACTATGGCTACACCTTC
TRBJ2-3,TRBD2,TRBV5-4,NA,CASSWGSAGGPTDTQYF,TGTGCCAGCAGCTGGGGGTCTGCGGGAGGACCCACAGATACGCAGTATTTT
TRBJ2-1,TRBD2,TRBV9,NA,CASSPRRTGTSPGGPYNEQFF,TGTGCCAGCAGCCCTCGCCGAACCGGGACTAGCCCAGGAGGACCCTACAATGAGCAGTTCTTC
TRBJ1-2,NA,TRBV9,NA,CASSVGEQDYGYTF,TGTGCCAGCAGCGTAGGCGAACAGGACTATGGCTACACCTTC
TRBJ2-1,TRBD2,TRBV6-1,NA,CASSTGSWGGEQFF,TGTGCCAGCAGTACCGGGTCCTGGGGGGGTGAGCAGTTCTTC
TRBJ2-1,NA,TRBV9,NA,CASSPLGSNEQFF,TGTGCCAGCAGCCCCCTAGGAAGCAATGAGCAGTTCTTC
TRBJ2-3,NA,TRBV5-1,NA,CASSLVQFSTDTQYF,TGCGCCAGCAGCTTGGTCCAGTTTAGCACAGATACGCAGTATTTT
TRBJ1-4,TRBD1,TRBV7-9,NA,CASSLRPGQGFNEKLFF,TGTGCCAGCAGCTTAAGGCCGGGACAGGGATTTAATGAAAAACTGTTTTTT
TRBJ2-5,TRBD2,TRBV7-2,once,CASSLVGTSGRETQYF,TGTGCCAGCAGCTTAGTTGGGACTAGCGGGAGAGAGACCCAGTACTTC
TRBJ2-5,TRBD1,TRBV7-9,once,CASSARQGYGLETQYF,TGTGCCAGCAGCGCAAGACAGGGGTACGGATTAGAGACCCAGTACTTC
TRBJ2-6,TRBD1,TRBV5-4,NA,CASSFQRTQGAGANVLTF,TGTGCCAGCAGCTTCCAGAGGACTCAGGGGGCTGGGGCCAACGTCCTGACTTTC
TRBJ2-5,NA,TRBV5-1,NA,CASSRTGNQETQYF,TGCGCCAGCAGCAGGACCGGCAATCAAGAGACCCAGTACTTC
TRBJ2-7,TRBD2,TRBV28,NA,CASSFSGTSGLDYEQYF,TGTGCCAGCAGTTTCTCAGGGACTAGCGGACTAGACTACGAGCAGTACTTC
TRBJ1-6,TRBD1,TRBV7-3,NA,CASSLGPRGSPLHF,TGTGCCAGCAGCTTAGGCCCCAGGGGGTCACCCCTCCACTTT
TRBJ1-2,TRBD1,TRBV6-5,NA,CASSRRLDRVIGYTF,TGTGCCAGCAGCCGACGCCTGGACAGGGTTATCGGCTACACCTTC